This T cell receptor (beta chain) was obtained from a study of OX40 agonist ivuxolimab in advanced cancers. The repertoire was sequenced with immunoSEQ multiplex PCR; TCRdb's copy has only in-frame clones and lacks some. The repertoire has tens of thousands of clones, 85% to 90% of them found once; the top ten carry 6.5% to 9%. Looked up from germline, CDR1 is SEHNR and CDR2 is FQNEAQ (reference sequence). The CDR3 is 14 residues long. Deletions cut 0 bases from V and 2 bases from J, with 7 bases between. The V gene is TRBV7-9, the J gene TRBJ2-5; the D is unclear. This sequence originates from an adult with an advanced solid tumor such as melanoma, head and neck, liver or kidney cancer. The sample consisted of CD4+ or CD8+ T cells sorted from blood, taken in a trial of the OX40 agonist ivuxolimab. As DNA, the CDR3 is TGTGCCAGCAGCTTAGCACATTTACAAGAGACCCAGTACTTC. It codes for CASSLAHLQETQYF. Drawing the rest from reference TRBV7-9 and TRBJ2-5, the complete variable domain is DTGVSQNPRHKITKRGQNVTFRCDPISEHNRLYWYRQTLGQGPEFLTYFQNEAQLEKSRLLSDRFSAERPKGSFSTLEIQRTEQGDSAMYLCASSLAHLQETQYFGPGTRLLVL.